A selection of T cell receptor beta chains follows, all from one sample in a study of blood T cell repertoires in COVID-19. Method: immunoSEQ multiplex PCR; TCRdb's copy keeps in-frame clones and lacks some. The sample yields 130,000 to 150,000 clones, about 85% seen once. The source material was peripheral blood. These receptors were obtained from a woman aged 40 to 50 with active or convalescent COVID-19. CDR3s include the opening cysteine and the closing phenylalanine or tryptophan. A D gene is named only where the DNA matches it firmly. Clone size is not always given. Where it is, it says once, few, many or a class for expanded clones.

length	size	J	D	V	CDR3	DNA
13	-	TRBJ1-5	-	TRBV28	CASSLVRGQPQHF	TGTGCCAGCAGTTTAGTAAGAGGACAGCCCCAGCATTTT
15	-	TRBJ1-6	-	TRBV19	CASSITGSRDSPLHF	TGTGCCAGTAGTATAACAGGGAGTCGAGATTCACCCCTCCACTTT
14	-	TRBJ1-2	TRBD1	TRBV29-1	CSVGDSPYNYGYTF	TGCAGCGTCGGGGACAGCCCCTACAACTATGGCTACACCTTC
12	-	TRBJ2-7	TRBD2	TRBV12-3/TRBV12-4	CASGEGTYEQYF	TGTGCCAGCGGGGAGGGTACCTACGAGCAGTACTTC
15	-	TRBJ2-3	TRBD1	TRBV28	CASSSGQVRGDTQYF	TGTGCCAGCAGTTCCGGACAGGTCCGGGGAGATACGCAGTATTTT
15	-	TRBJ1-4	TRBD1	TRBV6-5	CASSPTGTGAEKLFF	TGTGCCAGCTCCCCCACCGGGACAGGGGCTGAAAAATTGTTTTTT
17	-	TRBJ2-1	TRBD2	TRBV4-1	CASSQVQAGGSYNEQFF	TGCGCCAGCAGCCAAGTACAAGCGGGAGGATCCTACAATGAGCAGTTCTTC
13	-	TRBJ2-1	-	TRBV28	CASSLFRGDEQFF	TGTGCCAGCAGTTTGTTCAGGGGGGATGAGCAGTTCTTC
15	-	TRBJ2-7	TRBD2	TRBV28	CASSLSSGATYEQYF	TGTGCCAGCAGTTTATCTAGCGGGGCAACCTACGAGCAGTACTTC
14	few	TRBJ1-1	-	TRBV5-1	CASKQGRENTEAFF	TGCGCCAGCAAGCAGGGAAGGGAGAACACTGAAGCTTTCTTT
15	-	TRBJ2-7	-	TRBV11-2	CASSLVPAGQGEQYF	TGTGCCAGCAGCTTAGTACCTGCGGGTCAGGGGGAGCAGTACTTC
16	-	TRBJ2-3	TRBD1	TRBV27	CASSSPATGITDTQYF	TGTGCCAGCAGTTCCCCCGCGACAGGGATCACAGATACGCAGTATTTT
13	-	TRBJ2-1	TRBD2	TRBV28	CASGHAPPGGEFF	TGTGCCAGTGGACATGCTCCACCGGGAGGAGAGTTCTTC
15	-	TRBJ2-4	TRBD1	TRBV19	CASSIYRGQGHIQYF	TGTGCCAGTAGTATATATAGGGGACAGGGTCACATTCAGTACTTC
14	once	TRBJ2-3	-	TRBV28	CASSLPTSSFGQYF	TGTGCCAGCAGTTTACCGACTAGTTCTTTCGGGCAGTATTTT
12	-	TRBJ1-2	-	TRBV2	CASGGGDYGYTF	TGTGCCAGCGGGGGCGGAGACTATGGCTACACCTTC
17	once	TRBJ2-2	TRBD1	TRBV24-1	CATSGLRGQVNTGELFF	TGTGCCACCAGTGGGTTGCGGGGACAGGTGAACACCGGGGAGCTGTTTTTT
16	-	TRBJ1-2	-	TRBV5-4	CASSLAGQGGSYGYTF	TGTGCCAGCAGCTTGGCCGGGCAGGGCGGTTCCTATGGCTACACCTTC
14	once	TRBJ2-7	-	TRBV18	CASSPRRDDARQYF	TGTGCCAGCTCACCACGCAGGGATGACGCAAGGCAGTACTTC
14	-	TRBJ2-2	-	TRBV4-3	CASSQDPRTGELFF	TGCGCCAGCAGCCAAGATCCCCGCACCGGGGAGCTGTTTTTT
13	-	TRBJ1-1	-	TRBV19	CASRMAVNTEAFF	TGTGCCAGTAGGATGGCGGTGAACACTGAAGCTTTCTTT
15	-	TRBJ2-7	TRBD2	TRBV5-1	CASSLAGADSYEQYF	TGCGCCAGCAGCCTAGCGGGAGCCGACTCCTACGAGCAGTACTTC
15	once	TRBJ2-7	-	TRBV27	CASSLSGGGSYEQYF	TGTGCCAGCAGTTTATCGGGGGGGGGCTCGTACGAGCAGTACTTC
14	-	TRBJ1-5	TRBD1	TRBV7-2	CASSPQGGNQPQHF	TGTGCCAGCAGTCCCCAGGGGGGCAATCAGCCCCAGCATTTT
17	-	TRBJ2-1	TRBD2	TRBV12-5	CASAPDGETSVNNEQFF	TGTGCTAGTGCCCCCGACGGGGAGACTAGCGTTAACAATGAGCAGTTCTTC
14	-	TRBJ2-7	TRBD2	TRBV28	CASSSSGGAHEQYF	TGTGCCAGCAGTTCAAGCGGGGGGGCCCACGAGCAGTACTTC
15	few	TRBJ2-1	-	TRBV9	CASSATESSYNEQFF	TGTGCCAGCAGCGCGACAGAGAGCTCCTACAATGAGCAGTTCTTC
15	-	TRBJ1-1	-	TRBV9	CASSPRVAYSTEAFF	TGTGCCAGCAGCCCGAGGGTGGCTTATAGCACTGAAGCTTTCTTT
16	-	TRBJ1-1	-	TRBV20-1	CSASVLERGLDTEAFF	TGCAGTGCTAGTGTGTTGGAGCGGGGCCTGGACACTGAAGCTTTCTTT
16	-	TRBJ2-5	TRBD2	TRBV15	CATSRGLAGRSETQYF	TGTGCCACCAGCAGAGGGTTAGCGGGGCGATCGGAGACCCAGTACTTC
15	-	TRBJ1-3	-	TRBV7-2	CASSWTVASGNTIYF	TGTGCCAGCAGCTGGACAGTCGCCTCTGGAAACACCATATATTTT
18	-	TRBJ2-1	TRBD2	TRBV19	CASSIGTSGGYSYNEQFF	TGTGCCAGTAGTATTGGGACTAGCGGGGGGTACTCCTACAATGAGCAGTTCTTC
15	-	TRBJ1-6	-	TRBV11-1	CASSFDSLSNSPLHF	TGTGCCAGCAGCTTCGACAGCCTGTCGAATTCACCCCTCCACTTT
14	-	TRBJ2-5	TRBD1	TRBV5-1	CASSPGTGYETQYF	TGCGCCAGCAGCCCCGGGACAGGGTATGAGACCCAGTACTTC
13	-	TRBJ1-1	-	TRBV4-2	CASSQDPGRKAFF	TGTGCCAGCAGCCAAGATCCGGGGAGGAAAGCTTTCTTT
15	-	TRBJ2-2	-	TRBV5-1	CASSPAGRGTGELFF	TGCGCCAGCAGCCCGGCAGGTCGGGGTACCGGGGAGCTGTTTTTT
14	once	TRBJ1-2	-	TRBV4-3	CASSREDTLNGYTF	TGCGCCAGCAGCCGAGAGGACACCCTGAATGGCTACACCTTC
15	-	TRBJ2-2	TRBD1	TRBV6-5	CASSQPTGRTGELFF	TGTGCCAGCAGTCAGCCGACAGGGCGAACCGGGGAGCTGTTTTTT
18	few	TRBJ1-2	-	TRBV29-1	CSVGGFGGRNNSNYGYTF	TGCAGCGTTGGGGGTTTTGGAGGCCGGAACAACTCTAACTATGGCTACACCTTC
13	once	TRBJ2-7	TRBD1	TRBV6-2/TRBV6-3	CASSYRTGSEQYF	TGTGCCAGCAGTTACCGGACAGGGTCCGAGCAGTACTTC
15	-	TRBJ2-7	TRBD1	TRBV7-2	CASSLAQGQGNEQYF	TGTGCCAGCAGCTTAGCGCAAGGACAGGGGAACGAGCAGTACTTC
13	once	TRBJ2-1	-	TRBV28	CASTWAGDNEQFF	TGTGCCAGCACCTGGGCAGGGGACAATGAGCAGTTCTTC
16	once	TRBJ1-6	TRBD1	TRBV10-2	CASSEGRGTDNSPLHF	TGCGCCAGCAGTGAAGGCAGGGGGACCGATAATTCACCCCTCCACTTT
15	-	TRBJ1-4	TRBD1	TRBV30	CAWSGHRGLSEKLFF	TGTGCCTGGAGTGGTCACAGGGGGTTGAGTGAAAAACTGTTTTTT
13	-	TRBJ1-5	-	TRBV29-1	CSVAGPGNQPQHF	TGCAGCGTTGCTGGCCCGGGGAATCAGCCCCAGCATTTT
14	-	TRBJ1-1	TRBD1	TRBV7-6	CASSPGQGLTEAFF	TGTGCCAGCAGCCCTGGACAGGGACTCACTGAAGCTTTCTTT
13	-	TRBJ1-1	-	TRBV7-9	CASSSMGGTEAFF	TGTGCCAGCAGCTCCATGGGGGGCACTGAAGCTTTCTTT
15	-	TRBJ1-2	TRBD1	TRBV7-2	CASSLGQGLPYGYTF	TGTGCCAGCAGCTTAGGACAGGGACTCCCCTATGGCTACACCTTC
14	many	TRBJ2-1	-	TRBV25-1	CASSESGDINEQFF	TGTGCCAGCAGTGAATCAGGGGACATCAATGAGCAGTTCTTC
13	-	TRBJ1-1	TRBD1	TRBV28	CATQGSWNTEAFF	TGTGCCACACAGGGGTCTTGGAACACTGAAGCTTTCTTT
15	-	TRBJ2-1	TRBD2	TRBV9	CASSVVAGGYNEQFF	TGTGCCAGCAGCGTAGTGGCGGGAGGGTACAATGAGCAGTTCTTC
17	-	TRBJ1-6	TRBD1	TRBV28	CASSSGTGRWGGSTLHF	TGTGCCAGCAGTTCCGGGACAGGGAGGTGGGGTGGGTCGACCCTCCACTTT
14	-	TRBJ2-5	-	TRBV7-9	CASSPYSGRETQYF	TGTGCCAGCAGCCCTTATAGCGGCAGGGAGACCCAGTACTTC
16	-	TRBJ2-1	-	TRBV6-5	CASSYSGHGRRGEQFF	TGTGCCAGCAGTTACTCGGGCCACGGGCGTAGGGGTGAGCAGTTCTTC
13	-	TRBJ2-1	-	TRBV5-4	CASSLESFDEQFF	TGTGCCAGCAGCTTGGAGAGTTTCGATGAGCAGTTCTTC
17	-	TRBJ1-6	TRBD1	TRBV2	CASLRRTGDSYNSPLHF	TGTGCCAGCCTTAGAAGAACAGGGGACTCCTATAATTCACCCCTCCACTTT
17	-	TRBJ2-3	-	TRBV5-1	CASSSGDAGADRDTQYF	TGCGCCAGCAGCTCGGGGGATGCCGGGGCGGACCGAGATACGCAGTATTTT